The source of this T cell receptor (beta chain) is a study of naive and memory T cell subsets. Both TRBC1 and TRBC2 were covered by a beta constant-region primer of two equimolar oligonucleotides. Ligated cDNA was amplified by four rounds of PCR with nested alpha and beta constant-region primers and SP2. One entry per CDR3 protein results from TCRdb running MiXCR on the UMI-ligation and nested PCR reads. The sample lists approximately 140,000 distinct CDR3 sequences; roughly 23% were seen once. This clonotype was seen ten or more times. Antigen unknown. CMV status came from CD4+ IFNgamma after overnight CMV lysate stimulation. Four subsets defined by CD45RA and CD27 were sorted after CD3, CD4, CD8 and live/dead staining. The CDR3 consists of 15 residues. In germline, CDR1 is LNHDA, CDR2 SQIVND (reference sequence). Trimming took 6 bases from V and 0 from J; bases not matched to a gene: 5. The study, taken as a whole, reports: The power law exponent of TCR abundance differed between naive and memory cells. A few larger clonotypes appeared in naive repertoires, especially CD8, possibly memory cells re-expressing CD45RA.

The TCR comes from a human donor in good health. The specimen sequenced was naive CD4+ T cells from blood. The chain has TRBV19 and TRBJ2-1; TRBD1 aligns across 7 bases. The CDR3 nucleotides are TGTGCCAGTAGCCCGGGACAGAACTCCTACAATGAGCAGTTCTTC. Encoded protein: CASSPGQNSYNEQFF. Full variable domain (remainder filled in from reference TRBV19 and TRBJ2-1): DGGITQSPKYLFRKEGQNVTLSCEQNLNHDAMYWYRQDPGQGLRLIYYSQIVNDFQKGDIAEGYSVSREKKESFPLTVTSAQKNPTAFYLCASSPGQNSYNEQFFGPGTRLTVL.